The T cell receptor beta chain described here comes from a study of cytomegalovirus exposure and HLA in healthy donors. Study as a whole: Prior work identified around 120 million unique TCR beta sequences in around 170 million T cells. Early on, a data release was issued that held 85 million to 95 million unique TCRs from HLA-typed donors. Study results and caveats: A later analysis showed that HLA-associated TCR beta chains had undergone more clonal expansion than equally common others. CMV serostatus stood as the only immune exposure information on hand.

In the case of this clone: Its antigen is unknown.

This CDR3 is built from 15 residues. Trimming removed 0 bases from V and 8 bases from J; junction bases left unmatched: 5. Germline CDR1 reads MNHEY; CDR2 reads SVGAGI. PCR employed 60 Vbeta and 13 Jbeta primers. Assay used: immunoSEQ multiplex PCR; TCRdb lists only in-frame clones, some missing. The sample totals some 84,000 clones; its top ten clones hold about 0.61%. The V gene is TRBV6-5, the J gene TRBJ2-1; 9 bases align to TRBD1. This TCR derives from a man between 45 and 60 years old in good health and CMV-seronegative. Material for sequencing was PBMCs. For the CDR3, the DNA is TGTGCCAGCAGTTACTCGACAGGGGGAGGGTATGAGCAGTTCTTC. Amino acid sequence: CASSYSTGGGYEQFF.